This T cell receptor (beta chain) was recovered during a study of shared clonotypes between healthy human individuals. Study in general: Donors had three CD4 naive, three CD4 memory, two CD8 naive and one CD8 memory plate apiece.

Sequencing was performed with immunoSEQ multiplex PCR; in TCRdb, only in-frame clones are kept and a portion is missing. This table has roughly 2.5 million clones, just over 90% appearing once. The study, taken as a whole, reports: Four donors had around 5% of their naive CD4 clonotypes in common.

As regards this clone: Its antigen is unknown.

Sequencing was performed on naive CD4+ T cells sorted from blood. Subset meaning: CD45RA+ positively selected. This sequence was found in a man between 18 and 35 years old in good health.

As DNA, the CDR3 is TGTGCCAGCAGCTCTTCAAGCGGGAGAAACACCGGGGAGCTGTTTTTT. Protein sequence: CASSSSSGRNTGELFF. The chain uses TRBV11-2 and TRBJ2-2, with TRBD2 matching over 8 bases. The CDR3 covers 16 residues. The ends lost 4 bases at V and 2 bases at J; junction bases unmatched: 6. CDR1 is SGHAT, CDR2 FQNNGV, per germline. Based on the CDR3 plus reference TRBV11-2 and TRBJ2-2, the full variable domain is EAGVAQSPRYKIIEKRQSVAFWCNPISGHATLYWYQQILGQGPKLLIQFQNNGVVDDSQLPKDRFSAERLKGVDSTLKIQPAKLEDSAVYLCASSSSSGRNTGELFFGEGSRLTVL.